These T cell receptor beta chains were read from a single sample in a study of blood T cells in healthy people across ages. From the 5' RACE reads, TCRdb called clonotypes with MiXCR, one entry per CDR3 protein. The table has about 2 million distinct CDR3 sequences, about 50% seen once. The sequencing input was blood. The receptors shown here come from a middle-aged woman in good health. Each CDR3 is given with its conserved first and last residue. The D gene is left open where the match is weak. Part of the rows lack a size; the others show once, few, many or a class for expanded clones.

j_call,v_call,clone_size,d_call,cdr3_aa,cdr3_nt
TRBJ1-5,TRBV7-2,-,-,CASSVDGTPSNQPQHF,TGTGCCAGCAGCGTCGACGGGACACCTAGCAATCAGCCCCAGCATTTT
TRBJ2-5,TRBV11-2,-,TRBD2,CASSYGGSRERGVHVTQYF,TGTGCCAGCAGCTATGGGGGTTCGCGGGAGCGGGGGGTTCATGTGACCCAGTACTTC
TRBJ1-1,TRBV3-1,-,-,CASSSIAGNTEAFF,TGTGCCAGCAGTTCCATTGCGGGTAACACTGAAGCTTTCTTT
TRBJ2-3,TRBV7-2,-,-,CASSLWSGSDTQYF,TGTGCCAGCAGCTTATGGTCAGGCTCAGATACGCAGTATTTT
TRBJ1-2,TRBV25-1,-,-,CASSVMGTENYGYTF,TGTGCCAGCAGTGTAATGGGGACGGAGAACTATGGCTACACCTTC
TRBJ1-6,TRBV27,-,TRBD1,CASSLRDSRDSPLHF,TGTGCCAGCAGTTTACGGGACAGCCGGGATTCACCCCTCCACTTT
TRBJ2-1,TRBV7-9,-,-,CASSRPNNEQFF,TGTGCCAGCAGCAGGCCCAACAATGAGCAGTTCTTC
TRBJ2-7,TRBV6-6,-,TRBD1,CASSYVGTGGEQYF,TGTGCCAGCAGTTACGTCGGGACAGGGGGCGAGCAGTACTTC
TRBJ1-6,TRBV28,-,-,CASSRKSYEDNSPLHF,TGTGCCAGCAGCCGCAAGAGTTATGAGGATAATTCACCCCTCCACTTT
TRBJ2-5,TRBV6-5,-,-,CASSYPGPGRETQYF,TGTGCCAGCAGTTACCCGGGACCAGGCCGAGAGACCCAGTACTTC
TRBJ2-7,TRBV7-2,few,TRBD1,CASGDRVGEQYF,TGTGCCAGCGGAGACAGGGTCGGAGAGCAGTACTTC
TRBJ2-7,TRBV27,-,TRBD1,CASSSLRTGGLREQYF,TGTGCCAGCAGTTCCCTTCGGACAGGGGGCTTGCGGGAGCAGTACTTC
TRBJ2-5,TRBV28,-,-,CASSSMAGALKSGRQETQYF,TGTGCCAGCAGTTCCATGGCGGGGGCCCTTAAGAGTGGGAGGCAAGAGACCCAGTACTTC
TRBJ2-1,TRBV15,-,-,CATSLRYNEQFF,TGTGCCACCAGCCTCAGGTACAATGAGCAGTTCTTC